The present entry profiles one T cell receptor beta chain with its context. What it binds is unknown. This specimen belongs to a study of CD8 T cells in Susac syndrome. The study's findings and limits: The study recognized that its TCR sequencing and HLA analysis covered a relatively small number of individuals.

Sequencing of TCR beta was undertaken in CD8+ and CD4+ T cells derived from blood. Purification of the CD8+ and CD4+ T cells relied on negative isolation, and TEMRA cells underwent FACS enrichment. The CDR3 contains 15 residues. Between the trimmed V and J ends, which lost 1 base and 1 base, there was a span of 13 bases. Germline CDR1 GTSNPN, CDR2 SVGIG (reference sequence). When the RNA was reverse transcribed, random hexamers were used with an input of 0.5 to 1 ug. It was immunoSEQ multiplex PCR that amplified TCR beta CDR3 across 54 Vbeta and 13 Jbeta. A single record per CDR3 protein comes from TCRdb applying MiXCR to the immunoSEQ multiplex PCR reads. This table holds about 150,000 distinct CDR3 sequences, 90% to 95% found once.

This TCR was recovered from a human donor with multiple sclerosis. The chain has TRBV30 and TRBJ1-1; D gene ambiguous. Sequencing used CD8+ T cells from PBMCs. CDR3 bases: TGTGCCTGGAGTGCCTACCTCCCCAGGAACACTGAAGCTTTCTTT. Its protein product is CAWSAYLPRNTEAFF.